The 30 T cell receptor beta chains presented below share a single source sample, sequenced in a study of cytomegalovirus exposure and HLA in healthy donors. The PCR used 60 Vbeta and 13 Jbeta primers. Data came from immunoSEQ multiplex PCR; TCRdb stores just in-frame clones and leaves some out. This table holds 110,000 to 150,000 clones, roughly three quarters found once. Sequences were obtained from PBMCs. Source of these receptors: a man aged 18-30 years in good health and CMV-seronegative.

The chain couples TRBV9 to TRBJ2-3, with 8 positions matching TRBD1. Germline trimming cut 2 bases from V and 2 bases from J; bases unmatched to any gene: 4. CDR3 size: 15 residues. The germline gives CDR1 SGDLS, CDR2 YYNGEE. CDR3 loop: CASSVGQGITDTQYF. For the CDR3, the DNA is TGTGCCAGCAGCGTTGGACAGGGAATCACAGATACGCAGTATTTT.

The rearrangement links TRBV7-9 to TRBJ2-1, with D possibly being TRBD1 (6 bases). Germline CDR1 reads SEHNR; CDR2 reads FQNEAQ (reference sequence). V lost 5 bases and J lost 5, with 13 bases in between. The CDR3 sequence is 14 residues long. The CDR3 DNA follows: TGTGCCAGCAGCCATCACAGGGACCACAATGAGCAGTTCTTC. This gives the protein CASSHHRDHNEQFF.

The rearrangement links TRBV5-4 to TRBJ2-5; 9 bases agree with TRBD2. Germline trimming cut 4 bases from V and 11 bases from J; bases unmatched to any gene: 24. The CDR3 contains 18 residues. The V gene's germline CDR1 is SGHNT and CDR2 YYREEE (reference sequence). The CDR3 coding sequence is TGTGCCAGCAGCCAATTTAGCGGGAGAGGGGGGTGGGATGATGAGCAGTACTTC. Its translation: CASSQFSGRGGWDDEQYF.

This chain connects TRBV7-9 to TRBJ2-7, with D unresolved. CDR1 is SEHNR and CDR2 is FQNEAQ in the germline V gene (reference sequence). The CDR3 length is 14 residues. Between the trimmed V and J ends, which lost 1 base and 4 bases, there was a span of 11 bases. The CDR3 DNA sequence: TGTGCCAGCAGCTTAGGAGGCCCCGTATACGAGCAGTACTTC. Its protein is CASSLGGPVYEQYF.

The chain links TRBV10-1 to TRBJ2-2; TRBD2 matches 13 bases. Germline CDR1 reads WNHNN; CDR2 reads SYGVQD (reference sequence). The CDR3 runs to 17 residues. V was pared by 2 bases and J by 7 bases, with 7 bases of the junction left unmatched. The CDR3 DNA is TGCGCCAGCAGTGAGATGGCTGGACTAGCGGGAGTCGGGGAGCTGTTTTTT. Amino acid sequence: CASSEMAGLAGVGELFF.

The CDR3, as DNA: TGTGCCAGCAGCTTGACAGGGGTAATGCAAGAGACCCAGTACTTC. Amino acids: CASSLTGVMQETQYF. The chain is built from TRBV5-6 and TRBJ2-5, with 7 bases that match TRBD1. This CDR3 spans 15 amino acids. Germline CDR1 is SGHDT and CDR2 is YYEEEE. V was pared by 1 base and J by 2 bases, with 5 bases of the junction left unmatched. The whole variable domain, remainder taken from reference TRBV5-6 and TRBJ2-5, is DAGVTQSPTHLIKTRGQQVTLRCSPKSGHDTVSWYQQALGQGPQFIFQYYEEEERQRGNFPDRFSGHQFPNYSSELNVNALLLGDSALYLCASSLTGVMQETQYFGPGTRLLVL.

The chain is built from TRBV6-1 and TRBJ1-5; D possibly corresponds to TRBD1 (5 bases). The ends were cut back, 8 bases at V and 3 bases at J, with 17 bases in the middle. Germline CDR1 and CDR2: MNHNS and SASEGT. This CDR3 is 15 amino acids long. In DNA form, the CDR3 reads TGTGCCAGCGCCCCGCAGCGGGGGGACAATCAGCCCCAGCATTTT. Protein: CASAPQRGDNQPQHF.

The table lists this clone with a few counts. The J gene is TRBJ2-1, the V gene TRBV5-1; 9 positions agree with TRBD2. Germline V gene lookup returns CDR1 SGHRS and CDR2 YFSETQ. With V trimmed by 4 bases and J by 6 bases, 11 bases remained unmatched. This CDR3 contains 16 residues. The CDR3 sequence is CASSQDLGLAANEQFF. The CDR3 DNA reads TGCGCCAGCAGCCAAGACCTGGGACTAGCAGCCAATGAGCAGTTCTTC.

This CDR3 reads CASRLSNTDTQYF. The CDR3 bases are TGTGCCAGCAGACTGAGTAACACAGATACGCAGTATTTT. The chain employs TRBV6-6 and TRBJ2-3; no reliable D call. The CDR3 totals 13 residues. V lost 6 bases and J 2 bases, leaving 9 bases between the germline ends. In germline, CDR1 is MNHNY, CDR2 SVGAGI (reference sequence).

The chain employs TRBV7-9 and TRBJ1-1, with 9 bases aligning to TRBD1. The V gene's germline CDR1 is SEHNR and CDR2 FQNEAQ (reference sequence). CDR3 length: 15 residues. The V segment lost 5 bases and the J segment 0 bases; nucleotides outside the gene matches: 4. In DNA form, the CDR3 reads TGTGCCAGCAGCCCAGGACAGGGGATGAACACTGAAGCTTTCTTT. Protein sequence: CASSPGQGMNTEAFF.

In DNA, the CDR3 is TGTGCCAGCAGTGACGGGACTAGCGGGGGGAGCACAGATACGCAGTATTTT. Translated, it gives CASSDGTSGGSTDTQYF. This chain uses TRBV6-4 with TRBJ2-3, with 15 bases lining up with TRBD2. CDR1 and CDR2 from the germline V gene are MRHNA and SNTAGT. Trimming took 2 bases from V and 0 from J; bases not matched to a gene: 0. This CDR3 is built from 17 residues.

The gene calls are TRBV2 and TRBJ2-5; no reliable D call. The assigned J gene may be wrong: the sequence end matches TRBJ2-7 better. The CDR3 is made up of 14 amino acids. Germline V gives CDR1 SNHLY, CDR2 FYNNEI. Here the CDR3 reads CASTQALYLYEQYF. CDR3 nucleotide sequence: TGTGCCAGCACTCAGGCTTTGTATCTCTACGAGCAGTACTTC.

This clone was detected only a few times. Other DNA sequences in the sample encode the same CDR3. The J gene is TRBJ2-7, the V gene TRBV27, with D tentatively TRBD1 (7 bases). CDR3 size: 14 residues. V lost 3 bases, J lost 2 bases, and 11 bases lay in between. Germline CDR1 MNHEY, CDR2 SMNVEV (reference sequence). CDR3 amino acids: CASSLGGQTYEQYF. The CDR3 nucleotides are TGTGCCAGCAGTTTGGGGGGACAGACCTACGAGCAGTACTTC.

This rearrangement joins TRBV7-9 to TRBJ2-1; TRBD1 aligns across 10 bases. Germline values: CDR1 SEHNR, CDR2 FQNEAQ (reference sequence). The CDR3 length is 13 residues. The ends lost 5 bases at V and 15 bases at J; junction bases unmatched: 10. The CDR3 loop reads CASSPDRGLEGFF. The DNA for the CDR3 is TGTGCCAGCAGCCCAGACAGGGGGCTGGAGGGGTTCTTC. Full variable domain (missing parts from reference TRBV7-9 and TRBJ2-1): DTGVSQNPRHKITKRGQNVTFRCDPISEHNRLYWYRQTLGQGPEFLTYFQNEAQLEKSRLLSDRFSAERPKGSFSTLEIQRTEQGDSAMYLCASSPDRGLEGFFGPGTRLTVL.

V and J are TRBV10-2 and TRBJ1-2; the D is unclear. Germline CDR1 is WSHSY and CDR2 is SAAADI. Deletions cut 4 bases from V and 10 bases from J, with 16 bases between. This CDR3 comprises 13 residues. CDR3 in DNA: TGCGCCAGCAGTGGGGCCTACAACCCGGACTACACCTTC. It translates to CASSGAYNPDYTF.

V and J are TRBV7-6 and TRBJ1-5; the D gene is possibly TRBD1 (5 bases). V was clipped by 1 base and J by 6 bases, with 19 bases between them. Per germline, CDR1 SGHVS and CDR2 FNYEAQ. The CDR3 is 17 amino acids. CDR3 nucleotide sequence: TGTGCCAGCAGCTTAGTACTTTTGGGACTACCCCGTCAGCCCCAGCATTTT. This gives the protein CASSLVLLGLPRQPQHF. Combining the CDR3 with reference TRBV7-6 and TRBJ1-5 gives the whole variable domain GAGVSQSPRYKVTKRGQDVALRCDPISGHVSLYWYRQALGQGPEFLTYFNYEAQQDKSGLPNDRFSAERPEGSISTLTIQRTEQRDSAMYRCASSLVLLGLPRQPQHFGDGTRLSIL.

This chain joins TRBV5-8 and TRBJ1-1; 12 positions agree with TRBD1. From germline, CDR1 is SGHTS and CDR2 YDEGEE. J lost 1 base, V lost 5 bases, and 3 bases had no gene match. CDR3 length: 15 amino acids. The CDR3 reads CASRGTGGRNTEAFF. CDR3 bases: TGTGCCAGCAGGGGGACAGGGGGCCGGAACACTGAAGCTTTCTTT. The full variable domain, completed using reference TRBV5-8 and TRBJ1-1, is EAGVTQSPTHLIKTRGQQATLRCSPISGHTSVYWYQQALGLGLQFLLWYDEGEERNRGNFPPRFSGRQFPNYSSELNVNALELEDSALYLCASRGTGGRNTEAFFGQGTRLTVV.

The chain links TRBV5-1 to TRBJ2-3; D gene ambiguous. The germline V gene has CDR1 SGHRS and CDR2 YFSETQ. V was shortened by 4 bases and J by 0 bases, with 18 bases between the two germline ends. This CDR3 region has 17 residues. The chain's CDR3 is CASSRSSLRDSTDTQYF. CDR3 nucleotides: TGCGCCAGCAGCCGATCTTCATTAAGAGATAGCACAGATACGCAGTATTTT.

The rearrangement links TRBV5-6 to TRBJ1-2; 8 bases fit TRBD1. Germline CDR1 is SGHDT and CDR2 is YYEEEE. The CDR3 consists of 15 residues. J lost 2 bases, V lost 2 bases, and 5 bases had no gene match. Here the CDR3 DNA reads TGTGCCAGCAGCTTAAGACAGGGGTTCAACTATGGCTACACCTTC. Translation: CASSLRQGFNYGYTF.

CDR3 region: CASSPIPPRRREQFF. In nucleotides, the CDR3 is TGTGCCAGCAGCCCGATCCCGCCGCGGCGGCGCGAGCAGTTCTTC. The chain links TRBV14 to TRBJ2-1; no firm D call. V shed 4 bases and J shed 10 bases, with 20 bases lying between them. This CDR3 has 15 residues. Germline V gene lookup returns CDR1 SGHDN and CDR2 FVKESK.

This clone came up a few times. The genes are TRBV11-3 and TRBJ2-1; 7 bases are a match to TRBD1. The CDR3 extends over 15 amino acids. The J segment lost 5 bases and the V segment lost 5 bases, leaving 9 bases of the junction unmatched. The V gene's germline CDR1 is SGHNT and CDR2 YENEEA. The CDR3 nucleotides read TGTGCCAGCAGCCCGAGGGGGCTCAGTAACAATGAGCAGTTCTTC. It is translated as CASSPRGLSNNEQFF.

In regard to this clone: The same CDR3 also results from other DNA sequences found in this sample. The chain combines TRBV15 with TRBJ2-5; 15 bases map to TRBD2. The V gene's germline CDR1 is LNHNV and CDR2 YYDKDF (reference sequence). The CDR3 totals 17 residues. The junction had 2 bases not matched to a gene; V was cut back by 1 base and J by 2 bases. CDR3 residues: CATSRGGLAGGQETQYF. The CDR3 DNA reads as TGTGCCACCAGCAGAGGGGGACTAGCGGGGGGTCAAGAGACCCAGTACTTC. The full variable domain, in which reference TRBV15 and TRBJ2-5 provide the parts outside the CDR3, is DAMVIQNPRYQVTQFGKPVTLSCSQTLNHNVMYWYQQKSSQAPKLLFHYYDKDFNNEADTPDNFQSRRPNTSFCFLDIRSPGLGDTAMYLCATSRGGLAGGQETQYFGPGTRLLVL.

This clone was found a few times. The chain links TRBV27 to TRBJ1-4; 10 positions agree with TRBD1. From germline, CDR1 is MNHEY and CDR2 SMNVEV (reference sequence). CDR3 length: 14 residues. V lost 6 bases to trimming and J lost 5 bases; unmatched junction nucleotides: 3. This CDR3 reads CASSWTGGNEKLFF. For the CDR3, the DNA is TGTGCCAGCAGCTGGACAGGGGGGAATGAAAAACTGTTTTTT. Based on the CDR3 plus reference TRBV27 and TRBJ1-4, the full variable domain is EAQVTQNPRYLITVTGKKLTVTCSQNMNHEYMSWYRQDPGLGLRQIYYSMNVEVTDKGDVPEGYKVSRKEKRNFPLILESPSPNQTSLYFCASSWTGGNEKLFFGSGTQLSVL.

This chain links TRBV14 with TRBJ2-7; a possible D gene is TRBD2 (5 bases). Germline CDR1 is SGHDN and CDR2 is FVKESK. The V end was cut by 3 bases, the J end by 4 bases, with 13 bases between. This CDR3 region has 14 residues. Here the CDR3 DNA reads TGTGCCAGCAGCCAGGCGTCGGGAATGTACGAGCAGTACTTC. This translates into CASSQASGMYEQYF.

The genes are TRBV10-1 and TRBJ2-7, with no clear D. Germline V gene data show CDR1 as WNHNN and CDR2 as SYGVQD (reference sequence). Trimming removed 2 bases from V and 2 bases from J, with 10 bases in between. The CDR3 runs to 14 residues. The DNA of the CDR3 is TGCGCCAGCAGTGAGCACAGTTCCGCCTACGAGCAGTACTTC. Translation: CASSEHSSAYEQYF.

A word on this clone: One end of the junction fails to match germline, which may point to a read error. This chain connects TRBV6-5 to TRBJ1-6; D remains unclear. The CDR3 extends over 15 amino acids. Per germline, CDR1 MNHEY and CDR2 SVGAGI. For the CDR3, the DNA is TGTGCCAGCAGTTACTCCTGGCAGGATAAGTCACCCCTCCACTTT. It yields the protein CASSYSWQDKSPLHF.

The chain recombines TRBV29-1 with TRBJ1-2, with D possibly matching TRBD1 (6 bases). There are 14 residues in the CDR3. Trimming shortened V by 4 bases and J by 8 bases, and 20 bases separated the two germline ends. Germline lookup yields CDR1 SQVTM and CDR2 ANQGSEA. The CDR3 here is CSVVKRGGLVGYTF. The DNA of the CDR3 is TGCAGCGTTGTGAAACGGGGGGGGCTTGTGGGCTACACCTTC.

V and J are TRBV15 and TRBJ2-5; D is unresolved. V shed 0 bases and J shed 6 bases, with 8 bases lying between them. The CDR3 loop spans 13 amino acids. Per the germline V gene, CDR1 is LNHNV and CDR2 is YYDKDF (reference sequence). This chain's CDR3 is CATSRDRYQTQYF. Written as DNA, the CDR3 is TGTGCCACCAGCAGAGATCGCTACCAGACCCAGTACTTC.

The chain carries TRBV6-1 and TRBJ1-5; tentative D call: TRBD1 (6 bases). Germline CDR1 reads MNHNS; CDR2 reads SASEGT. V lost 8 bases and J lost 3, with 11 bases in between. This CDR3 is built from 13 residues. CDR3 region: CASLQGPNQPQHF. DNA of the CDR3: TGTGCCAGCCTACAGGGCCCCAATCAGCCCCAGCATTTT.

The V and J genes are TRBV4-1 and TRBJ2-7, with D perhaps TRBD1 (6 bases). With 0 bases removed from V and 6 bases from J, the gap between germline ends came to 18 bases. Germline V gene lookup returns CDR1 MGHRA and CDR2 YSYEKL. This CDR3 has 16 residues. The CDR3, as DNA: TGCGCCAGCAGCCAAGATGTGGGGGCGCGTGTATTCGAGCAGTACTTC. This encodes CASSQDVGARVFEQYF.